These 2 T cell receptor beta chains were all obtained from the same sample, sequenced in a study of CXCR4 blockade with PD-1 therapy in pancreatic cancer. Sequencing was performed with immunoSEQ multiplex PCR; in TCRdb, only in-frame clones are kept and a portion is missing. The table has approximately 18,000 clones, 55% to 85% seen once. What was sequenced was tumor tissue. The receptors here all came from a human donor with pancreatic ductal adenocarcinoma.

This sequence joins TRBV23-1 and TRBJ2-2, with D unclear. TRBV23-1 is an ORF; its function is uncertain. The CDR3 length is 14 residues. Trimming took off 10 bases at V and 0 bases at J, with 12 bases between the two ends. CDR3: CATLPDANTGELFF. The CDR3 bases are TGCGCCACCCTCCCCGATGCGAACACCGGGGAGCTGTTTTTT.

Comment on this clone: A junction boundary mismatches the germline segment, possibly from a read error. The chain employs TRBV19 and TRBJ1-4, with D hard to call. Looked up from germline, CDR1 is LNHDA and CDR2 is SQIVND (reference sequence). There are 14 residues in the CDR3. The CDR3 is CVSSPRGANEKLFF. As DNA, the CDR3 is TGTGTCAGTAGTCCCCGGGGAGCGAATGAAAAACTGTTTTTT.